A single sample is the source of the 9 T cell receptor beta chains below, sequenced in a study of blood T cell repertoires in COVID-19. Repertoires were generated with immunoSEQ multiplex PCR, while TCRdb's copy carries only in-frame clones and drops some. This sample has hundreds of thousands of clones, with under 90% found just once. The sequenced sample consisted of PBMCs or T cells enriched from blood (not recorded which). All receptors come from a woman in her thirties who had recovered from COVID-19.

The chain carries TRBV3-1 (or the pseudogene TRBV3-2) and TRBJ1-2, with 8 nucleotides matching TRBD1. J lost 4 bases, V lost 5 bases, and 3 bases had no gene match. Looked up from germline, CDR1 is LGHDT and CDR2 is YNNKEL (reference sequence). This CDR3 spans 13 amino acids. Here the CDR3 DNA reads TGTGCCAGCAGCGTGGACAGGGCCTATGGCTACACCTTC. Its translation is CASSVDRAYGYTF.

The genes are TRBV5-1 and TRBJ1-4; D not resolved. Germline loops: CDR1 SGHRS, CDR2 YFSETQ. The CDR3 consists of 16 residues. Deletions cut 4 bases from V and 7 bases from J, with 20 bases between. CDR3 amino acids: CASSLTEGEGSEKLFF. CDR3 nucleotide sequence: TGCGCCAGCAGCCTAACGGAGGGCGAGGGTAGTGAAAAACTGTTTTTT.

The CDR3 coding sequence is TGTGCCAGCAGCCCACCCAGGGGTGGCTATAGTGGGGATGGCTACACCTTC. This gives the protein CASSPPRGGYSGDGYTF. The chain links TRBV13 to TRBJ1-2; D is possibly TRBD1 (6 bases). The CDR3 loop spans 17 amino acids. In germline, CDR1 is PRHDT, CDR2 FYEKMQ (reference sequence). V was pared by 5 bases and J by 6 bases, with 25 bases between.

The chain uses TRBV5-1 and TRBJ2-6, with D uncertain. Per the germline V gene, CDR1 is SGHRS and CDR2 is YFSETQ. Deletions cut 1 base from V and 2 bases from J, with 10 bases between. CDR3 size: 16 residues. The CDR3 protein is CASSLQVPTGANVLTF. The CDR3 region has the DNA TGCGCCAGCAGCTTGCAGGTCCCGACTGGGGCCAACGTCCTGACTTTC.

The rearrangement joins TRBV7-2 to TRBJ2-7; TRBD1 aligns across 10 bases. Trimming took 5 bases from V and 3 from J; bases not matched to a gene: 10. CDR1 and CDR2 from the germline V gene are SGHTA and FQGNSA. This CDR3 is 16 amino acids long. CDR3 in amino acids: CASSQRTGGFFYEQYF. For the CDR3, the DNA is TGTGCCAGCAGCCAACGGACAGGGGGGTTTTTCTACGAGCAGTACTTC.

DNA of the CDR3: TGTGCCAGCAGCTTATCGCCGGACAGGGACTATGGCTACACCTTC. It yields the protein CASSLSPDRDYGYTF. This chain uses TRBV7-2 with TRBJ1-2; 8 bases align to TRBD1. The V gene end was trimmed by 2 bases and the J gene end by 3 bases; junction bases not matched to a gene: 5. The CDR3 contains 15 residues. CDR1 is SGHTA and CDR2 is FQGNSA in the germline V gene. The full variable domain, completed using reference TRBV7-2 and TRBJ1-2, is GAGVSQSPSNKVTEKGKDVELRCDPISGHTALYWYRQSLGQGLEFLIYFQGNSAPDKSGLPSDRFSAERTGGSVSTLTIQRTQQEDSAVYLCASSLSPDRDYGYTFGSGTRLTVV.

This rearrangement joins TRBV14 to TRBJ2-7, with D maybe TRBD2 (5 bases). V shed 3 bases and J shed 1 base, with 25 bases lying between them. The CDR3 is 19 amino acids. Germline V gene lookup returns CDR1 SGHDN and CDR2 FVKESK. The CDR3 nucleotides read TGTGCCAGCAGCCAGAGGGATGAGGTACCATCCTTCAGGTCCTACGAGCAGTACTTC. Translating it yields CASSQRDEVPSFRSYEQYF.

The V call is TRBV7-2, the J call TRBJ2-7; 7 bases fit TRBD2. From germline, CDR1 is SGHTA and CDR2 FQGNSA. Losses at the gene ends were 3 bases for V and 2 bases for J; bases not matched to a gene: 4. The CDR3 spans 14 residues. The CDR3 here is CASSLGGQAYEQYF. In DNA, the CDR3 is TGTGCCAGCAGCTTGGGAGGGCAAGCCTACGAGCAGTACTTC.

The rearrangement links TRBV5-1 to TRBJ1-3; unclear D gene. The V and J ends lost 3 bases and 3 bases respectively, with 10 bases between them. Germline CDR1 reads SGHRS; CDR2 reads YFSETQ. The CDR3 is 14 residues long. CDR3 residues: CASSWGGDGNTIYF. CDR3 nucleotide sequence: TGCGCCAGCAGCTGGGGAGGCGATGGAAACACCATATATTTT.